This entry describes one T cell receptor (beta chain). The sample contains more than one DNA sequence encoding this CDR3. The data belong to a study of blood T cell repertoires in COVID-19. Study context: The United States, Italy and Spain were the sources of the acute and convalescent COVID-19 samples. T cells, B-cell-depleted T cells, or PBMCs supplied cDNA or gDNA.

In the original workflow: Amplification of reference gene primers was used by the study to estimate nucleated cell counts. The data were produced by immunoSEQ multiplex PCR, yet TCRdb's version contains in-frame clones alone and is incomplete. For V, J and clone size, that table is used; D and trimming come from the DNA. The table has tens of thousands of clones, 86% seen once. Losses at the gene ends were 0 bases for V and 4 bases for J; bases not matched to a gene: 3. This CDR3 is built from 15 residues. Looked up from germline, CDR1 is KGHSH and CDR2 is LQKENI. This receptor was taken from a man aged 45 to 65 with active or convalescent COVID-19. J is TRBJ2-1 and V is TRBV18, with 7 positions matching TRBD1. Sequenced input: peripheral blood. Here the CDR3 reads CASSPPGTVYNEQFF. CDR3 DNA: TGTGCCAGCTCACCACCAGGGACAGTTTACAATGAGCAGTTCTTC.